The rows below give T cell receptor beta chains drawn from one sample of a study of early T cells in non-severe SARS-CoV-2 infection. From the 5' RACE reads, TCRdb called clonotypes with MiXCR, one entry per CDR3 protein. Counted here are 30,000 to 40,000 distinct CDR3 sequences, 7.5% to 9% occurring once; the ten biggest clones make up 12%. The sequences come from whole blood, collected at baseline. The receptors here all came from an adult who was a healthcare worker with PCR-confirmed SARS-CoV-2 infection or an uninfected control (not recorded which). CDR3s include the opening cysteine and the closing phenylalanine or tryptophan. D genes are given only for firm matches. Some rows mark clone size as missing; the rest say once, few, many or name a class of expanded clone.

D: .; V: TRBV20-1; J: TRBJ2-6; size: few; CDR3: CSAAHTGSSSGANVLTF; DNA: TGCAGTGCAGCCCATACGGGCTCATCCTCTGGGGCCAACGTCCTGACTTTC
D: .; V: TRBV2; J: TRBJ2-7; size: many; CDR3: CASSAPEEGVSYEQYF; DNA: TGTGCCAGCAGTGCGCCAGAGGAAGGTGTATCCTACGAGCAGTACTTC
D: .; V: TRBV9; J: TRBJ1-1; size: .; CDR3: CASSVGSRSMNTEAFF; DNA: TGTGCCAGCAGCGTAGGGAGCAGAAGTATGAACACTGAAGCTTTCTTT
D: TRBD1; V: TRBV18; J: TRBJ1-6; size: many; CDR3: CASSLLDRDFNSPLHF; DNA: TGTGCCAGCTCACTTCTGGACAGGGATTTTAATTCACCCCTCCACTTT
D: .; V: TRBV4-3; J: TRBJ2-7; size: .; CDR3: CASSPSKPSESSYEQYF; DNA: TGCGCCAGCAGCCCGTCTAAACCTAGCGAAAGCTCCTACGAGCAGTACTTC
D: .; V: TRBV7-2; J: TRBJ1-1; size: many; CDR3: CASSPRRGGGALRNTEAFF; DNA: TGTGCCAGCAGCCCTAGAAGGGGCGGGGGGGCTTTGAGGAACACTGAAGCTTTCTTT
D: TRBD1; V: TRBV9; J: TRBJ1-2; size: few; CDR3: CASSPPGTGGLNFYGYTF; DNA: TGTGCCAGCAGCCCCCCTGGGACAGGGGGCTTGAATTTCTATGGCTACACCTTC
D: .; V: TRBV25-1; J: TRBJ2-7; size: .; CDR3: CASSESRGFGHEQYF; DNA: TGTGCCAGCAGTGAATCGAGGGGGTTTGGGCACGAGCAGTACTTC
D: TRBD2; V: TRBV11-3; J: TRBJ2-1; size: .; CDR3: CASSLGGTSGGGEQFF; DNA: TGTGCCAGCAGCTTAGGTGGGACTAGCGGGGGAGGTGAGCAGTTCTTC
D: .; V: TRBV5-4; J: TRBJ1-6; size: many; CDR3: CAGEPGLHF; DNA: TGTGCCGGCGAGCCGGGACTCCACTTT